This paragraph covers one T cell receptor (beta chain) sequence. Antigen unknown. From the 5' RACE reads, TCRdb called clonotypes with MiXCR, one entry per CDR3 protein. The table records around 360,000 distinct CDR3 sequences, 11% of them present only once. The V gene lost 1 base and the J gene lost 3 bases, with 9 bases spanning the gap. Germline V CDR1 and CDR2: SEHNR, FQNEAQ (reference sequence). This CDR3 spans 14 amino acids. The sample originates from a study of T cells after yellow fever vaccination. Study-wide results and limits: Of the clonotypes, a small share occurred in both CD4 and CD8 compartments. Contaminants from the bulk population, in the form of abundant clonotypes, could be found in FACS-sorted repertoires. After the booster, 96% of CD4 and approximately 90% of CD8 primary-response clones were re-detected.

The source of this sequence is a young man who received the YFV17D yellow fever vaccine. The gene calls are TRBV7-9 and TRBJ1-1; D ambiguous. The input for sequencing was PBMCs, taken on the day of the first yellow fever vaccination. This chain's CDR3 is CASSLDMGYTEAFF. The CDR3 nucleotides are TGTGCCAGCAGCTTAGATATGGGGTACACTGAAGCTTTCTTT.